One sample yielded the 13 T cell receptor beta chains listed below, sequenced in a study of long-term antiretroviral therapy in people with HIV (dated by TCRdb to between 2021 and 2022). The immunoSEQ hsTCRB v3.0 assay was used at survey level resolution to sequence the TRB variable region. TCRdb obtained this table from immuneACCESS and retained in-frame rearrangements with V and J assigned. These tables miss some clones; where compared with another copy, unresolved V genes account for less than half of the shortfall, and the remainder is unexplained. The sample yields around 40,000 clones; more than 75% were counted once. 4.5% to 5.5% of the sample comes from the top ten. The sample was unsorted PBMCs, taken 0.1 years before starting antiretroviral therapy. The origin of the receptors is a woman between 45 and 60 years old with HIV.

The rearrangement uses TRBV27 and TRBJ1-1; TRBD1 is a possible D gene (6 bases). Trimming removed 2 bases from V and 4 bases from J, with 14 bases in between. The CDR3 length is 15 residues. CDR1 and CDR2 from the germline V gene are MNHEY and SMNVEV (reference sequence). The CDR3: CASSLSQGTGTEAFF. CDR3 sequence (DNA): TGTGCCAGCAGTTTAAGCCAGGGGACTGGCACTGAAGCTTTCTTT.

In nucleotides, the CDR3 is TGCAGCGCAACTCGGGGGGGGGAAGAGACCCAGTACTTC. Translated: CSATRGGEETQYF. The chain employs TRBV29-1 and TRBJ2-5; TRBD2 matches at 8 bases. The CDR3 length is 13 residues. Losses at the gene ends were 7 bases for V and 3 bases for J; bases not matched to a gene: 7. CDR1 and CDR2 (germline): SQVTM, ANQGSEA.

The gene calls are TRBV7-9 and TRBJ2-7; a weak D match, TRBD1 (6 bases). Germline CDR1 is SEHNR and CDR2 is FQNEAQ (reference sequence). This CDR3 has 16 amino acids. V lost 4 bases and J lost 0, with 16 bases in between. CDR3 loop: CASSSPRDRPSYEQYF. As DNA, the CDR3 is TGTGCCAGCAGCTCCCCTCGAGACAGGCCCTCCTACGAGCAGTACTTC. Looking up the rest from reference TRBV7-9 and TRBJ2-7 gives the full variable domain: DTGVSQNPRHKITKRGQNVTFRCDPISEHNRLYWYRQTLGQGPEFLTYFQNEAQLEKSRLLSDRFSAERPKGSFSTLEIQRTEQGDSAMYLCASSSPRDRPSYEQYFGPGTRLTVT.

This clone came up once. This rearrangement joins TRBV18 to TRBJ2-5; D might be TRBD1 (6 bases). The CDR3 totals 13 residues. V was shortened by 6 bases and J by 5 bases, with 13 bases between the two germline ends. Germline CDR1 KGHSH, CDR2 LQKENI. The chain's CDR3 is CASSRGSGETQYF. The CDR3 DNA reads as TGTGCCAGCTCCAGGGGCTCAGGGGAGACCCAGTACTTC.

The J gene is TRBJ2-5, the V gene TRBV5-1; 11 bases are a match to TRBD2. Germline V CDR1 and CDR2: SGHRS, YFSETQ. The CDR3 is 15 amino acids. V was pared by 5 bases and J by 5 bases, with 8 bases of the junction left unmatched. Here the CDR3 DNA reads TGCGCCAGCAGTGGACTAGCGGGTTCCCGGGAGACCCAGTACTTC. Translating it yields CASSGLAGSRETQYF. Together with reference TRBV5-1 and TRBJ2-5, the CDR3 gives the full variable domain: KAGVTQTPRYLIKTRGQQVTLSCSPISGHRSVSWYQQTPGQGLQFLFEYFSETQRNKGNFPGRFSGRQFSNSRSEMNVSTLELGDSALYLCASSGLAGSRETQYFGPGTRLLVL.

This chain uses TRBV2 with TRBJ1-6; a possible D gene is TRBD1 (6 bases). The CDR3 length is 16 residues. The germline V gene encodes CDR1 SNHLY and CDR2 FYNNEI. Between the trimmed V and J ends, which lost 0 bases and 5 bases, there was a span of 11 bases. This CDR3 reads CASSEARGPDNSPLHF. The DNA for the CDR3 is TGTGCCAGCAGTGAAGCGCGGGGGCCCGATAATTCACCCCTCCACTTT.

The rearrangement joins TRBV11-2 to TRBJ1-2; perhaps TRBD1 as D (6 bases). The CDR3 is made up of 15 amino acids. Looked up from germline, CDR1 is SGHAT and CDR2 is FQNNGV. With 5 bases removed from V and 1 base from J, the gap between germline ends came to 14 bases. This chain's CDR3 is CASSGSRRGNYGYTF. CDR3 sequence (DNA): TGTGCCAGCAGCGGAAGTCGCAGGGGTAACTATGGCTACACCTTC.

CDR3 sequence (DNA): TGTGCCAGCAGCTTGGAAGAGACCCAGTACTTC. It encodes CASSLEETQYF. The rearrangement uses TRBV5-6 and TRBJ2-5; D gene uncertain. The V end was cut by 0 bases, the J end by 3 bases, with 0 bases between. CDR3 length: 11 residues. Germline loops: CDR1 SGHDT, CDR2 YYEEEE.

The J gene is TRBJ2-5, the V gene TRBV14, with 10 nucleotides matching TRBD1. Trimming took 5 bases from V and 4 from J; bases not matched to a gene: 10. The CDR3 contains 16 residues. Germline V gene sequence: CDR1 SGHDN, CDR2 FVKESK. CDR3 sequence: CASSESTGGLGETQYF. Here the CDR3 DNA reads TGTGCCAGCAGCGAATCGACAGGGGGCTTAGGAGAGACCCAGTACTTC.

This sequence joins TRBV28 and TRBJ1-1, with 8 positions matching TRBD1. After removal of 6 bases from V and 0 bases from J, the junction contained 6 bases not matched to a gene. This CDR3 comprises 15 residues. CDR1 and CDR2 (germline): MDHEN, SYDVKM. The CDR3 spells CASSRTGQVNTEAFF. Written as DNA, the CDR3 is TGTGCCAGCAGCAGAACGGGACAGGTGAACACTGAAGCTTTCTTT.

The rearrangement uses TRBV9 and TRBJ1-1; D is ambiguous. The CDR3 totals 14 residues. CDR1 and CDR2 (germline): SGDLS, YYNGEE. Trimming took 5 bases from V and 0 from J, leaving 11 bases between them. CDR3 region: CASSRDGLNTEAFF. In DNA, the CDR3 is TGTGCCAGCAGTCGTGACGGACTGAACACTGAAGCTTTCTTT.

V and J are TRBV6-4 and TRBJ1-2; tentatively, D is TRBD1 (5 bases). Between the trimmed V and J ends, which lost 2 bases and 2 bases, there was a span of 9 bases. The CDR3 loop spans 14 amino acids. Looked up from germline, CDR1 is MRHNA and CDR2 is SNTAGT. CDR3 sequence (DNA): TGTGCCAGCAGTGACGGGGCAGGGAACTATGGCTACACCTTC. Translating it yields CASSDGAGNYGYTF.

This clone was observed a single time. The CDR3 protein is CASSLVSGSTDTQYF. The CDR3 region has the DNA TGCGCCAGCAGCTTGGTGTCCGGGAGCACAGATACGCAGTATTTT. This chain links TRBV5-1 with TRBJ2-3; D not resolved. Germline CDR1 SGHRS, CDR2 YFSETQ. This CDR3 spans 15 amino acids. Trimming shortened V by 0 bases and J by 0 bases, and 8 bases separated the two germline ends.